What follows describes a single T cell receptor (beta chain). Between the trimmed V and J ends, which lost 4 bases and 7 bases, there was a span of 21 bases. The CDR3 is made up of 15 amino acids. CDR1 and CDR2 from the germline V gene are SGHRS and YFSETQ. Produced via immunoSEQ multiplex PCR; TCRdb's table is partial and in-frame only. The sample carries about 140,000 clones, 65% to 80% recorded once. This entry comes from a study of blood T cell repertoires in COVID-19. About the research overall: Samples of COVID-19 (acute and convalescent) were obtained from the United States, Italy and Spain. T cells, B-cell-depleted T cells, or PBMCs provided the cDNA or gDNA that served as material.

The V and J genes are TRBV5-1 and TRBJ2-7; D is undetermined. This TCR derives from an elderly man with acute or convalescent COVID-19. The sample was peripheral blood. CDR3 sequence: CASSRLGTLEEEQYF. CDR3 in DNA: TGCGCCAGCAGCCGCCTAGGTACACTCGAGGAAGAGCAGTACTTC.